These T cell receptor beta chains were read from a single sample in a study of blood T cell repertoires in COVID-19. Method: immunoSEQ multiplex PCR; TCRdb's copy keeps in-frame clones and lacks some. This sample yields about 300,000 clones, of which 70% to 90% are seen a single time; over 1% belongs to the top ten. Material for sequencing was peripheral blood. The receptors shown here come from a man aged 65 to 85 with acute or convalescent COVID-19. CDR3s include the opening cysteine and the closing phenylalanine or tryptophan. Each record gives: clone size, D gene, J gene, V gene, CDR3 DNA, CDR3 protein. D genes are given only for firm matches. The size of a clone is reported for some rows only, either as once, few or many, or as a class for expanded clones.

abundance: .; d_gene: TRBD2; j_gene: TRBJ2-5; v_gene: TRBV4-3; CDR3nt: TGCGCCAGCAGCCAAGAGGGCGCGGGGGGTGGGGAGACCCAGTACTTC; CDR3aa: CASSQEGAGGGETQYF
abundance: .; d_gene: .; j_gene: TRBJ1-3; v_gene: TRBV3-1/TRBV3-2; CDR3nt: TGTGCCAGCAGCCATCACACATCTAACAGGGTTGGCGGAAACACCATATATTTT; CDR3aa: CASSHHTSNRVGGNTIYF
abundance: .; d_gene: TRBD2; j_gene: TRBJ2-5; v_gene: TRBV6-2/TRBV6-3; CDR3nt: TGTGCCAGCAGTCTGGGAAGGCTAGCGGGGGGGCCCGGGTTGGAGACCCAGTACTTC; CDR3aa: CASSLGRLAGGPGLETQYF
abundance: .; d_gene: .; j_gene: TRBJ1-1; v_gene: TRBV10-2; CDR3nt: TGCGCCAGCAGTGTTGCGGGGATGAACACTGAAGCTTTCTTT; CDR3aa: CASSVAGMNTEAFF
abundance: .; d_gene: .; j_gene: TRBJ1-1; v_gene: TRBV29-1; CDR3nt: TGCAGCGTTACGGTACAGACCATGAACACTGAAGCTTTCTTT; CDR3aa: CSVTVQTMNTEAFF
abundance: .; d_gene: .; j_gene: TRBJ1-1; v_gene: TRBV6-5; CDR3nt: TGTGCCAGCATACTTCAGGGGATGAACACTGAAGCTTTCTTT; CDR3aa: CASILQGMNTEAFF
abundance: .; d_gene: .; j_gene: TRBJ2-7; v_gene: TRBV5-1; CDR3nt: TGCGCCAGCAGCTTTAGTAGGGGTACCTACGAGCAGTACTTC; CDR3aa: CASSFSRGTYEQYF
abundance: .; d_gene: TRBD2; j_gene: TRBJ2-3; v_gene: TRBV6-2/TRBV6-3; CDR3nt: TGTGCCAGCAGCCTCTCACTAGCGGATACGCAGTATTTT; CDR3aa: CASSLSLADTQYF
abundance: .; d_gene: TRBD1; j_gene: TRBJ1-1; v_gene: TRBV3-1/TRBV3-2; CDR3nt: TGTGCCAGCAGCCGCCCGGGACAGCTGAACACTGAAGCTTTCTTT; CDR3aa: CASSRPGQLNTEAFF
abundance: .; d_gene: TRBD2; j_gene: TRBJ2-1; v_gene: TRBV2; CDR3nt: TGTGCCAGCAGGGCACTAGCGGGGGGTTGGAATGAGCAGTTCTTC; CDR3aa: CASRALAGGWNEQFF
abundance: once; d_gene: TRBD1; j_gene: TRBJ1-1; v_gene: TRBV7-9; CDR3nt: TGTGCCAGCAGCTATGACAGGGCCGCGACGAACACTGAAGCTTTCTTT; CDR3aa: CASSYDRAATNTEAFF
abundance: .; d_gene: TRBD1; j_gene: TRBJ1-1; v_gene: TRBV6-6; CDR3nt: TGTGCCAGCAGCCCCGGACAGGGGGAAGCTTTCTTT; CDR3aa: CASSPGQGEAFF
abundance: .; d_gene: TRBD1; j_gene: TRBJ1-6; v_gene: TRBV18; CDR3nt: TGTGCCAGCTCACCACCGCAGGGGGGCAATTCACCCCTCCACTTT; CDR3aa: CASSPPQGGNSPLHF
abundance: .; d_gene: TRBD1; j_gene: TRBJ1-2; v_gene: TRBV2; CDR3nt: TGTGCCAGCGGGACAGGGGTAAACTATGGCTACACCTTC; CDR3aa: CASGTGVNYGYTF
abundance: .; d_gene: .; j_gene: TRBJ2-3; v_gene: TRBV4-3; CDR3nt: TGCGCCAGCAGCCAAACGGACTCAGGCACAGATACGCAGTATTTT; CDR3aa: CASSQTDSGTDTQYF
abundance: .; d_gene: .; j_gene: TRBJ2-7; v_gene: TRBV3-1/TRBV3-2; CDR3nt: TGTGCCAGCAGCCTCCCGAGGGGAGGCGAGCAGTACTTC; CDR3aa: CASSLPRGGEQYF
abundance: .; d_gene: TRBD1; j_gene: TRBJ2-1; v_gene: TRBV6-6; CDR3nt: TGTGCCAGCAGCGGGACAGCTGGCCTCAATGAGCAGTTCTTC; CDR3aa: CASSGTAGLNEQFF
abundance: .; d_gene: .; j_gene: TRBJ1-1; v_gene: TRBV28; CDR3nt: TGTGCGAGCGTTATGAACACTGAAGCTTTCTTT; CDR3aa: CASVMNTEAFF
abundance: few; d_gene: .; j_gene: TRBJ1-1; v_gene: TRBV27; CDR3nt: TGTGCCAGCAGTCCCCTCGGGGGGAACACTGAAGCTTTCTTT; CDR3aa: CASSPLGGNTEAFF
abundance: .; d_gene: .; j_gene: TRBJ2-7; v_gene: TRBV28; CDR3nt: TGTGCCAGCAGTTTCCGGGTAACAGGCGCCTACGAGCAGTACTTC; CDR3aa: CASSFRVTGAYEQYF
abundance: .; d_gene: TRBD2; j_gene: TRBJ2-3; v_gene: TRBV6-2/TRBV6-3; CDR3nt: TGTGCCAGCAGTGTACGACTAGCGGGGAGCCATCCGCAGTATTTT; CDR3aa: CASSVRLAGSHPQYF
abundance: .; d_gene: .; j_gene: TRBJ1-2; v_gene: TRBV7-8; CDR3nt: TGTGCCAGCAGCTTGGGGGCGAACTATGGCTACACCTTC; CDR3aa: CASSLGANYGYTF
abundance: .; d_gene: .; j_gene: TRBJ2-2; v_gene: TRBV4-3; CDR3nt: TGCGCCAGCAGCCAAGAGGAGACAGACACCGGGGAGCTGTTTTTT; CDR3aa: CASSQEETDTGELFF
abundance: .; d_gene: TRBD1; j_gene: TRBJ1-5; v_gene: TRBV30; CDR3nt: TGTGCCTGGAGAAATGGACAGGGCGATCAGCCCCAGCATTTT; CDR3aa: CAWRNGQGDQPQHF
abundance: .; d_gene: .; j_gene: TRBJ1-2; v_gene: TRBV10-3; CDR3nt: TGTGCCATCAGTGAGTCGGCCAGGGCTTCTTTTGGCTACACCTTC; CDR3aa: CAISESARASFGYTF
abundance: .; d_gene: TRBD1; j_gene: TRBJ1-5; v_gene: TRBV19; CDR3nt: TGTGCCAGTAGCCAGGGGGTCGATCAGCCCCAGCATTTT; CDR3aa: CASSQGVDQPQHF
abundance: .; d_gene: TRBD1; j_gene: TRBJ1-4; v_gene: TRBV12-3/TRBV12-4; CDR3nt: TGTGCCAGCGGAACAGGGGGTAAACTGTTTTTT; CDR3aa: CASGTGGKLFF
abundance: few; d_gene: TRBD1; j_gene: TRBJ1-3; v_gene: TRBV28; CDR3nt: TGTGCCAGTCAAACCGGGACAGGGGACGTAAACACCATATATTTT; CDR3aa: CASQTGTGDVNTIYF
abundance: .; d_gene: .; j_gene: TRBJ2-5; v_gene: TRBV6-5; CDR3nt: TGTGCCAGCAGTTGGCGGGAGACCCAGTACTTC; CDR3aa: CASSWRETQYF